This TCR beta chain is drawn from a study of STAT3 mutations in large granular lymphocyte leukemia. Overall study findings and caveats: In T-cell large granular lymphocyte leukemia, about half of patients showed multiple immunodominant subclonotypes.

Only in-frame clones appear in the TCRdb table, and some are missing; sequencing was by immunoSEQ multiplex PCR. The sample includes around 6,600 clones, approximately 35% of them seen just once. There are a few counts of this clone. Its antigen is currently unknown. The CDR3 consists of 14 residues. Germline CDR1 MNHNS, CDR2 SASEGT. The germline V and J ends were trimmed by 6 bases and 2 bases, with 11 bases remaining between them. The sequence was obtained from a woman in her thirties or forties with T-cell large granular lymphocyte leukemia. Some clones in this sample may be carry-over from other donors' samples. The V gene is TRBV6-1, the J gene TRBJ1-5, with D possibly being TRBD1 (6 bases). The sample taken for sequencing was peripheral blood mononuclear cells. This chain's CDR3 is CASRARGGNQPQHF. The CDR3 DNA reads as TGTGCCAGCAGGGCCAGGGGTGGCAATCAGCCCCAGCATTTT.